This record concerns one T cell receptor (beta chain) sequence. The clone's antigen remains unknown. Relative to the germline gene, one junction end is altered; a read error may explain this. Donors were 35 to 40 systemically healthy Caucasian individuals from Russia aged roughly 6 to 100 years. Each donor gave 8 to 10 milliliters of peripheral blood, drawn into EDTA-treated Vacutainer tubes. Ficoll-Paque density-gradient centrifugation was used to isolate PBMCs, with at least 6.5 million obtained per sample. Trizol reagent was used to extract total RNA from the PBMCs, yielding at least 6 micrograms per sample. For every donor, flow cytometry on a PBMC aliquot measured the percentage of naive CD45RAhigh/CD27high T cells. For CDR1 and CDR2, the germline V gene lists SGHTA and FQGNSA. The CDR3, from cysteine to phenylalanine, totals 13 residues. The sequence is cut down to CDR3 DNA, 39 bases in frame from base 1.

These data come from a study of blood T cells in healthy people across ages (dated by TCRdb to the mid-2010s). With regard to the full study: In model experiments, roughly one uniquely barcoded TCR beta cDNA molecule per two T cells was captured by template switching. To track age-related changes in TCR beta repertoire diversity, the study relied on deep sequencing normalized with unique cDNA molecular identifiers. The donors were split into four age groups: young (average 16 years), middle-aged (over 35), aged (approximately 60) and long-lived (approximately 80). Two additional independent replicas of 1 million unique cDNA reads from the same blood draw were analyzed for two donors (one aged 18 to 29 and one aged 80 or older).

On the study overall, not on this receptor specifically: The percentage of naive T cells measured by flow cytometry correlated strongly with observed TCR beta diversity. Since profiling was done on bulk unsorted PBMCs, naive and antigen-experienced compartments could not be conclusively compared. Total diversity estimates from one million sequenced T cells were considered lower bounds and underestimates. Compared with the aged group, more naive CD4+ T cells, fewer expanded clones and increased TCR diversity were shown by the long-lived group, suggesting age selection. As age increased, observed TCR beta diversity per million T cells dropped in a roughly linear way, and a significant reduction was already evident by age about 36. The CMV infection status of donors was not known, potentially confounding age-related changes in expanded clonotypes.

Receptor amplification or capture employed 5' RACE. Sequencing instrument: Illumina HiSeq 2500. A second 7 to 11 cycle PCR used a sample-barcoded 5' primer and a J-beta primer mix. A unique molecular identifier was introduced onto each TCR beta cDNA molecule by a template-switch 5' adaptor carrying 12 random nucleotides. Each sample yielded at least 2.5 million CDR3-containing paired-end reads. All of the RNA was converted into first-strand cDNA using the Mint cDNA synthesis kit, with a TRBC-specific oligonucleotide serving as the primer. All cDNA was treated with uracil-DNA glycosylase and then went through a first 18-cycle PCR with the universal primers M1SS and BC2_uni_R. The study's processing was this. For normalization, 1 million high-quality reads, each with a distinct molecular identifier, were randomly selected from each sample. Reads with shared molecular identifiers were discarded instead of being binned into consensus sequences. CDR3 identification, clonotype clustering and error correction used MiTCR with a Q25 quality threshold and the strictest error-elimination algorithm. Lower-bound total TCR beta diversity was estimated with a nonparametric unseen species model using Euler transformation. The raw public data were reprocessed by TCRdb itself: fastp quality trimming at Q25, MiXCR clonotype calling, in-frame beta chains only. All rows with the same CDR3 protein become a single entry with the most common DNA and genes. The V and J calls follow TCRdb's processing rather than the paper's. For this sample there are nearly 800,000 distinct CDR3 sequences; approximately 25% appear just once. Approximately 3.7% of the sample lies in the top ten.

These same records also appear under a second study, on T cells of mothers and their children. According to the second study: Donors were nine systemically healthy Caucasian individuals: three mothers and their six children. cDNA synthesis consumed the entire amount of extracted RNA, loaded at approximately 1.6 ug RNA in each 15 ul reaction. In the second PCR, the M1S primer introduced both the sample barcodes and 2-4 random nucleotides. More than 9 million TCR beta CDR3 reads were obtained from each mother, and some 3 million reads were obtained from each child. Thymic selection similarly shapes TCR recombination output in related and unrelated pairs, with minor effect from inherited differences. Normalized repertoire overlap in related mother-child pairs was always slightly higher than in unrelated mother-child pairs, but the difference was never significant. No persistent microchimeric T cell clones were found, with a detection sensitivity of 75 to 100 clones per million clonotypes. To look for features that set related mother-child pairs apart from unrelated individuals, the researchers ran deep NGS to compare the TCR beta repertoires of mothers and children. Mothers averaged around 43 +/- 4 years of age and children averaged around 10 +/- 4 years. After adapters were ligated using NEBNext reagents, the libraries underwent 100+100 nt paired-end sequencing on an Illumina HiSeq 2000. Mother and child libraries were prepared a month apart and sequenced in separate runs to prevent cross-contamination. Each donor had between roughly 500,000 and 2,200,000 distinct TCR beta clonotypes identified. Naive TCR beta clonotypes were estimated from low-frequency clonotypes matched to each donor's FACS-determined naive share, without sorting.

The specimen sequenced was blood. This receptor was identified in a boy aged 5-17 years in good health. The V and J genes are TRBV7-2 and TRBJ2-7; the D gene lacks a confident call. The DNA reads TGTGCCTGCAGCTTAGAGGTCCGCTACGAGCAGTACTTC. This yields the protein CACSLEVRYEQYF. This CDR3, with the reference TRBV7-2 and TRBJ2-7 proteins standing in past its ends, gives the full variable domain GAGVSQSPSNKVTEKGKDVELRCDPISGHTALYWYRQSLGQGLEFLIYFQGNSAPDKSGLPSDRFSAERTGGSVSTLTIQRTQQEDSAVYLCACSLEVRYEQYFGPGTRLTVT.